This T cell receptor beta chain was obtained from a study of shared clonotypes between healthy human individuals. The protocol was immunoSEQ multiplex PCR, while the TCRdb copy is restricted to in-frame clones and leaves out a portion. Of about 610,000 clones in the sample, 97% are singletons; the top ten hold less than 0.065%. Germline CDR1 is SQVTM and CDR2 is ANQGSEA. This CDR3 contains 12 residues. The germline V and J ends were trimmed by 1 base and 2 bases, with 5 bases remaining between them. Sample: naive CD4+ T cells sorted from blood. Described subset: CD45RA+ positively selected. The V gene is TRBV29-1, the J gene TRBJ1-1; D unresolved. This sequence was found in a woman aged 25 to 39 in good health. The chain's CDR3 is CSVEGLNTEAFF. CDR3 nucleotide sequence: TGCAGCGTTGAAGGCCTAAACACTGAAGCTTTCTTT.